The sequence of this TCR beta chain was determined in a study of early T cells in non-severe SARS-CoV-2 infection (dated by TCRdb to about 2021). At the level of the whole study: Because TCR sequencing was done on bulk RNA from unsorted whole blood, the alpha and beta chains could not be paired. Broad study findings and their caveats: VDJdb matching was skewed toward anti-spike CD8 responses, so virus-specific expansions were likely underestimated and private and CD4 specificities were missed.

A case-control design nested within a healthcare worker cohort in London, UK, was used, with weekly nasopharyngeal swab PCR tests and blood sampling performed. Between 23 and 31 March 2020, the week of the UK lockdown, healthcare workers were enrolled and then followed up weekly for as long as 16 weeks. This clonotype has more than one count but fewer than ten. Its antigen remains undetermined. Base qualities are not provided; no much larger clone lies one nucleotide away. The cysteine opens and the phenylalanine closes a CDR3 of 14 amino acids. The DNA shown is the 42-base CDR3, in frame from base 1. CDR1 and CDR2, looked up from the germline V gene (reference sequence), are DFQATT and SNEGSKA. From V the trimming removes 6 bases and from J it removes 2 bases, while the gene matches leave 7 bases of the junction unaccounted for. Libraries came from 5' RACE. The sequencer listed for this sample is NextSeq 500. Unique molecular identifiers were attached to individual cDNA molecules in the TCR library protocol so that sequencing error and PCR bias could be corrected. Both TCR alpha and beta chains were sequenced, and tight co-correlation was observed between alpha and beta sequence abundances in each sample. In the paper's pipeline: V gene, J gene and CDR3 annotation of TCR sequences was performed with Decombinator V4. TCRs were defined as expanded if a significant change between any two time points was detected under a Poisson model with p below 0.0001. TCR abundances were normalised to the total number of TCRs sequenced in each sample and reported as counts per million. TRAV1-2 paired with TRAJ12, TRAJ20 or TRAJ33 defined MAIT TCRs, while TRAV10 paired with TRAJ18 defined iNKT TCRs. VDJdb, accessed on 1 November 2021, was searched for TCRs annotated for CMV, EBV and SARS-CoV-2, and TCRs annotated for more than one antigen were excluded. TCRdb reran the public reads through fastp at Q25 and MiXCR, keeping productive beta chains. Records with the same CDR3 protein are collapsed into one entry carrying the most frequent genes and DNA. These V and J calls rely on TCRdb rather than the paper's analysis. The sample has 35,000 to 55,000 distinct CDR3 sequences on record, about 6.5% of them singletons. More than 20% of the sample rests with the top ten.

The rearranged segments are TRBV20-1 and TRBJ2-3, and TRBD2 aligns with 8 junction nucleotides. The sequenced sample was whole blood, obtained at baseline. This clonotype was obtained from an adult who was a healthcare worker with PCR-confirmed SARS-CoV-2 infection or an uninfected control (not recorded which). The CDR3 is CSARGLVLTDTQYF. The nucleotides are TGCAGTGCCAGGGGACTAGTTCTCACAGATACGCAGTATTTT.